A single sample gave rise to the 32 T cell receptor beta chains below, sequenced in a study of response to subunit inactivated influenza vaccine (dated by TCRdb to 2017 to 2018). Receptor amplification or capture employed RT-PCR. Sequencing was carried out with an Illumina HiSeq 2500. Using fastp trimming at Q25 and MiXCR clonotype assembly, TCRdb reanalyzed the public sequencing data and kept in-frame beta chains. Identical CDR3 protein sequences are pooled into one entry, listed with their most common genes and DNA. The sample data list approximately 290,000 distinct CDR3 sequences, and about 20% of these were observed just once. Together, the top ten hold around a tenth of the sample. This specimen consisted of PBMCs from blood, obtained about 20 months after vaccination. These receptor sequences come from a man aged 45 to 70 who received an inactivated influenza vaccine. Donor details come from another sample of the same person, matched by shared clones.

The CDR3, as DNA: TGTGCCAGCAGCCAGGGGACAGGCGCCGAGGCCAACGTCCTGACTTTC. Translated: CASSQGTGAEANVLTF. The rearrangement links TRBV3-1 to TRBJ2-6, with 8 bases identical to TRBD1. V lost 3 bases and J lost 6; bases outside the gene matches: 7. The germline CDR1 and CDR2 sequences are LGHDT and YNNKEL (reference sequence). The CDR3 contains 16 residues.

CDR3 nucleotides: TGTGCCATCAGTGACCGAGGGAATCAGCCCCAGCATTTT. Its protein is CAISDRGNQPQHF. The V gene is TRBV10-3, the J gene TRBJ1-5; D remains ambiguous. CDR3 length equals 13 residues. Trimming pared 3 bases from V and 4 bases from J, leaving 7 bases between. The germline gives CDR1 ENHRY, CDR2 SYGVKD.

This clonotype was detected ten times or more. The chain uses TRBV28 and TRBJ1-4; the D is unclear. With 5 bases removed from V and 8 bases from J, the gap between germline ends came to 12 bases. The CDR3 consists of 13 residues. Germline V gene sequence: CDR1 MDHEN, CDR2 SYDVKM. CDR3 nucleotides: TGTGCCAGCAGTGGATTAATCGGAGAAAAACTGTTTTTT. This codes for CASSGLIGEKLFF.

This clonotype occurred a few times. The CDR3, as DNA: TGTGCCAGCAGCTGGGACTCCCCCACCGGGGAGCTGTTTTTT. Encoded protein: CASSWDSPTGELFF. This sequence joins TRBV12-3 or TRBV12-4 and TRBJ2-2, with D possibly TRBD2 on 6 matching bases. This CDR3 region has 14 residues. V lost 6 bases to trimming and J lost 4 bases, with 12 bases between them.

The sample holds a few counts of this clonotype. The V gene is TRBV6-1, the J gene TRBJ1-2; D is possibly TRBD1 (5 bases). Germline V lookup: CDR1 MNHNS, CDR2 SASEGT. The CDR3 sequence is 15 residues long. V dropped 8 bases and J dropped 4 bases, with 20 bases sitting between them. This chain's CDR3 is CASERGYLGPYGYTF. The DNA for the CDR3 is TGTGCCAGCGAACGGGGGTATCTGGGTCCCTATGGCTACACCTTC.

This clonotype was picked up one time. This chain joins TRBV29-1 and TRBJ2-1; D possibly corresponds to TRBD2 (5 bases). The length of the CDR3 is 12 residues. Trimming removed 6 bases from V and 9 bases from J, with 15 bases in between. The germline V gene has CDR1 SQVTM and CDR2 ANQGSEA. The chain's CDR3 is CSVASGWGEQFF. CDR3 DNA: TGCAGCGTGGCTTCGGGGTGGGGTGAGCAGTTCTTC.

As for this clonotype: A much larger clone is a single base away; this may be a read error. The CDR3 does not close with the conserved phenylalanine or tryptophan, likely indicating a read error. This sequence joins TRBV4-1 and TRBJ1-1, with D unclear. Trimming left V 0 bases short and J 1 base short, with 9 bases between. This CDR3 has 15 amino acids. CDR1 and CDR2 (germline): MGHRA, YSYEKL. CDR3 loop: CASSQEAVSNTEAFV. The CDR3 DNA sequence: TGCGCCAGCAGCCAAGAAGCCGTTTCGAACACTGAAGCTTTCGTT.

The sample holds a few counts of this clonotype. The CDR3 sequence: CASSPGYRGRLLETQYF. Here the CDR3 DNA reads TGCGCCAGCAGCCCAGGGTACAGGGGGCGCCTGTTAGAGACCCAGTACTTC. The chain uses TRBV5-1 and TRBJ2-5; 9 bases agree with TRBD1. Germline V gene lookup returns CDR1 SGHRS and CDR2 YFSETQ. The CDR3 consists of 17 residues. Trimming at V came to 4 bases and at J to 4 bases, leaving 14 bases not matched to a gene.

This clonotype was picked up many times. The CDR3 nucleotides are TGTGCCAGCAGCTCCGAGGGGAACACTGAAGCTTTCTTT. It encodes CASSSEGNTEAFF. The chain combines TRBV7-9 with TRBJ1-1; D unclear. Trimming left V 4 bases short and J 1 base short, with 7 bases between. This CDR3 contains 13 residues. Germline CDR1 reads SEHNR; CDR2 reads FQNEAQ (reference sequence).

This clonotype was detected a few times. The chain links TRBV7-6 to TRBJ1-1; D remains ambiguous. Per the germline V gene, CDR1 is SGHVS and CDR2 is FNYEAQ. This CDR3 spans 15 amino acids. The ends were cut back, 5 bases at V and 4 bases at J, with 17 bases in the middle. The CDR3 region is CASSQGRVKGTEAFF. CDR3 bases: TGTGCCAGCAGCCAAGGAAGGGTTAAGGGCACTGAAGCTTTCTTT.

The chain links TRBV7-2 to TRBJ1-2; TRBD1 agrees at 12 bases. Germline CDR1 reads SGHTA; CDR2 reads FQGNSA. With V trimmed by 1 base and J by 7 bases, 4 bases remained unmatched. This CDR3 is built from 15 residues. The CDR3, as DNA: TGTGCCAGCAGCTTAGTGGGACAGGGGGCCATTGGCTACACCTTC. Translation gives CASSLVGQGAIGYTF.

This clonotype was seen a few times. The V call is TRBV12-3 or TRBV12-4, the J call TRBJ1-1; the D gene is possibly TRBD1 (6 bases). Trimming removed 7 bases from V and 4 bases from J, with 16 bases in between. The CDR3 sequence is 14 residues long. The CDR3 nucleotides read TGTGCCAGCACCCGACCAGGGGTGGGCACTGAAGCTTTCTTT. Translating gives CASTRPGVGTEAFF.

The V call is TRBV7-2, the J call TRBJ1-2; perhaps TRBD1 as D (6 bases). Germline V lookup: CDR1 SGHTA, CDR2 FQGNSA. V was shortened by 5 bases and J by 3 bases, with 16 bases between the two germline ends. The CDR3 contains 15 residues. The CDR3 is CASSHQTRGDYGYTF. The CDR3, as DNA: TGTGCCAGCAGCCACCAGACAAGGGGGGACTATGGCTACACCTTC.

This clonotype showed up just a few times. The chain employs TRBV19 and TRBJ1-6; possible D gene TRBD1, 5 bases. This CDR3 is built from 15 residues. Trimming shortened V by 5 bases and J by 7 bases, and 15 bases separated the two germline ends. In germline, CDR1 is LNHDA, CDR2 SQIVND (reference sequence). CDR3 in DNA: TGTGCCAGTAGTCCCCAGGGACGGCCAAATTCACCCCTCCACTTT. This translates into CASSPQGRPNSPLHF.

V gene TRBV7-2 combines with J gene TRBJ1-2, with a weak D call TRBD1 (5 bases). The germline V gene has CDR1 SGHTA and CDR2 FQGNSA. V lost 5 bases, J lost 1 base, and 11 bases lay in between. The CDR3 extends over 14 amino acids. The CDR3 spells CASSPMTVNYGYTF. The CDR3 nucleotides are TGTGCCAGCAGCCCCATGACAGTTAACTATGGCTACACCTTC.

This clonotype was counted a few times. The chain combines TRBV7-8 with TRBJ1-1; no reliable D call. V was shortened by 8 bases and J by 1 base, with 14 bases between the two germline ends. The germline CDR1 and CDR2 sequences are SGHVS and FQNEAQ. This CDR3 comprises 14 residues. This CDR3 is CASGNWAANTEAFF. For the CDR3, the DNA is TGTGCCAGCGGAAACTGGGCCGCGAACACTGAAGCTTTCTTT.

The rearrangement uses TRBV29-1 and TRBJ2-7; D perhaps matches TRBD1 (5 bases). Per germline, CDR1 SQVTM and CDR2 ANQGSEA. There are 14 residues in the CDR3. V was cut by 4 bases and J by 0 bases, with 13 bases left in between. DNA for the CDR3: TGCAGCGTTGTTAAGACAGAGAGCTCCTACGAGCAGTACTTC. Protein: CSVVKTESSYEQYF.

This clonotype was found a few times. The chain has TRBV12-3 or TRBV12-4 and TRBJ1-1, with TRBD1 as a possible D gene (5 bases). The CDR3 has 12 residues. V lost 6 bases and J 7 bases, leaving 12 bases between the germline ends. The CDR3 loop reads CASSALRGEAFF. The DNA of the CDR3 is TGTGCCAGCAGCGCCCTGAGGGGTGAAGCTTTCTTT.

This clonotype was seen only a few times. The chain recombines TRBV4-3 with TRBJ1-6, with no clear D. V was clipped by 0 bases and J by 10 bases, with 13 bases between them. Looked up from germline, CDR1 is LGHNA and CDR2 is YSLEER. The CDR3 contains 15 residues. CDR3 sequence reads: CASSQEERPRSPLHF. In nucleotides, the CDR3 is TGCGCCAGCAGCCAAGAGGAAAGGCCACGATCACCCCTCCACTTT.

The chain links TRBV6-1 to TRBJ2-7; TRBD2 matches 11 bases. J gave up 2 bases and V 6 bases, and 6 bases lay outside the gene matches. There are 15 residues in the CDR3. Germline loops: CDR1 MNHNS, CDR2 SASEGT. The CDR3 region has the DNA TGTGCCAGCAGGGAACGACTAGCGGGACCCTACGAGCAGTACTTC. Its translation is CASRERLAGPYEQYF.

V is TRBV12-3 or TRBV12-4 and J is TRBJ2-1; D gene unclear. Trimming cost V 6 bases and J 5 bases, with 17 bases left between them. The CDR3 totals 15 residues. The CDR3 sequence: CASSRLSAGHNEQFF. CDR3 nucleotides: TGTGCCAGCAGCCGCTTAAGCGCTGGTCACAATGAGCAGTTCTTC.

This clonotype occurred a few times. This chain links TRBV4-3 with TRBJ2-3; 8 bases match TRBD2. Unmatched junction bases numbered 4, after V lost 3 bases and J lost 2 bases. CDR3 length equals 15 residues. The germline CDR1 and CDR2 sequences are LGHNA and YSLEER. CDR3 nucleotide sequence: TGCGCCAGCAGCCAGCGGGGGGCGATCACAGATACGCAGTATTTT. Protein product: CASSQRGAITDTQYF.

The table lists this clonotype with a few counts. It may be a read error: a sequence one base away is much more abundant. The V and J genes are TRBV28 and TRBJ1-1, with 10 positions matching TRBD1. Losses at the gene ends were 8 bases for V and 1 base for J; bases not matched to a gene: 1. Germline lookup yields CDR1 MDHEN and CDR2 SYDVKM. The CDR3 spans 13 residues. The CDR3 DNA reads TGTGCCAGCTGGGACAGGGGGAACACTGAAGCTTTCTTT. It yields the protein CASWDRGNTEAFF.

This sequence joins TRBV15 and TRBJ1-2; tentative D call: TRBD1 (5 bases). This CDR3 is 14 amino acids long. V shed 1 base and J shed 1 base, with 7 bases lying between them. Germline CDR1 LNHNV, CDR2 YYDKDF (reference sequence). For the CDR3, the DNA is TGTGCCACCAGCAGAGGGGGCGGTAACTATGGCTACACCTTC. Amino acids: CATSRGGGNYGYTF.

This clonotype has only a few counts. CDR3: CASSFQGQGLEAFF. For the CDR3, the DNA is TGTGCCAGCAGCTTCCAAGGACAGGGCCTTGAAGCTTTCTTT. V and J are TRBV5-6 and TRBJ1-1, with 8 bases matching TRBD1. The V and J ends lost 2 bases and 7 bases, in that order; junction bases with no gene match: 7. CDR3 length equals 14 residues. Germline CDR1 and CDR2: SGHDT and YYEEEE.

This clonotype was observed a handful of times. The V gene is TRBV5-1, the J gene TRBJ1-4; no clear D. The germline V and J ends were trimmed by 4 bases and 7 bases, with 20 bases remaining between them. Germline assignment: CDR1 SGHRS and CDR2 YFSETQ. The CDR3 has 16 amino acids. The chain's CDR3 is CASSPEAYSEGEKLFF. The CDR3 bases are TGCGCCAGCAGCCCTGAGGCCTACTCTGAGGGTGAAAAACTGTTTTTT.

A few counts support this clonotype. The rearrangement joins TRBV29-1 to TRBJ1-2; tentative D call: TRBD1 (5 bases). The CDR3 is made up of 18 amino acids. V lost 0 bases, J lost 5 bases, and 25 bases lay in between. Per germline, CDR1 SQVTM and CDR2 ANQGSEA. The CDR3 bases are TGCAGCGTTGAAGATCTTCAAGGGGTCCGGAGCACAATTTATGGCTACACCTTC. It codes for CSVEDLQGVRSTIYGYTF. The full variable domain, rest sourced from reference TRBV29-1 and TRBJ1-2, is SAVISQKPSRDICQRGTSLTIQCQVDSQVTMMFWYRQQPGQSLTLIATANQGSEATYESGFVIDKFPISRPNLTFSTLTVSNMSPEDSSIYLCSVEDLQGVRSTIYGYTFGSGTRLTVV.

This chain links TRBV6-2 or TRBV6-3 with TRBJ2-3; maybe TRBD1 (6 bases). V lost 2 bases to trimming and J lost 0 bases, with 9 bases between them. The CDR3 totals 15 residues. CDR1 and CDR2 from the germline V gene are MNHEY and SVGEGT. As DNA, the CDR3 is TGTGCCAGCAGTTACGGGACAACCAGCACAGATACGCAGTATTTT. Translation: CASSYGTTSTDTQYF.

This sequence joins TRBV10-3 and TRBJ2-7, with TRBD2 identical over 9 bases. The CDR3 sequence is 16 residues long. CDR1 and CDR2 (germline): ENHRY, SYGVKD. V lost 4 bases, J lost 3 bases, and 10 bases stayed unmatched. The CDR3 DNA reads as TGTGCCATCAGTGTAACCGGGACTAGCAGGGTCTACGAGCAGTACTTC. It encodes CAISVTGTSRVYEQYF.

This clonotype came up a few times. This chain joins TRBV12-3 or TRBV12-4 and TRBJ1-5; TRBD1 matches at 9 bases. This CDR3 spans 15 amino acids. J was trimmed by 7 bases and V by 6 bases; bases with no gene match: 10. The chain's CDR3 is CASRRGTGTGQPQHF. CDR3 DNA sequence: TGTGCCAGCAGGAGAGGGACAGGGACCGGGCAGCCCCAGCATTTT.

The chain uses TRBV3-1 and TRBJ2-7; D tentatively fits TRBD1 or TRBD2 (5 bases each). There are 15 residues in the CDR3. Germline V gene lookup returns CDR1 LGHDT and CDR2 YNNKEL (reference sequence). V lost 10 bases and J lost 1, with 20 bases in between. Here the CDR3 reads CANLGDSKLSYEQYF. Here the CDR3 DNA reads TGTGCCAATTTGGGAGACAGTAAGCTATCCTACGAGCAGTACTTC.

The J gene is TRBJ2-2, the V gene TRBV2; D not resolved. Trimming shortened V by 0 bases and J by 5 bases, and 7 bases separated the two germline ends. Germline values: CDR1 SNHLY, CDR2 FYNNEI. This CDR3 spans 14 amino acids. DNA for the CDR3: TGTGCCAGCAGTGAAGCGGTACATACCGGGGAGCTGTTTTTT. This gives the protein CASSEAVHTGELFF.